Following are 27 T cell receptor beta chains from one sample sequenced in a study of T cell responses to AZD1222 COVID-19 vaccine (dated by TCRdb to the early 2020s). The time point label, read with the paper, signifies: about 28 days (+/-7) after the second vaccine dose. The library was generated by the immunoSEQ multiplex PCR assay. Held by TCRdb, this immuneACCESS table contains in-frame sequences only and omits some clones. Under half of the omission traces to an unresolved V gene where checked; the cause of the rest is unknown. The sample data list more than 120,000 clones, and about 91% of these were observed just once. The ten top clones hold 9% to 9.5% of the sample. This specimen consisted of peripheral blood, obtained 28 days after the second AZD1222 dose. These TCRs come from an adult who received the AZD1222 COVID-19 vaccine.

The chain combines TRBV11-2 with TRBJ1-4, with 8 positions matching TRBD1. This CDR3 spans 17 amino acids. Germline trimming cut 3 bases from V and 7 bases from J; bases unmatched to any gene: 13. Germline V gene sequence: CDR1 SGHAT, CDR2 FQNNGV. CDR3 loop: CASSLQTGQGLGEKLFF. The CDR3 region has the DNA TGTGCCAGCAGCTTGCAGACCGGACAGGGTCTCGGTGAAAAACTGTTTTTT.

This clone showed up just a few times. The V call is TRBV10-3, the J call TRBJ1-5; D uncertain. V was clipped by 0 bases and J by 4 bases, with 4 bases between them. There are 13 residues in the CDR3. Germline lookup yields CDR1 ENHRY and CDR2 SYGVKD. The CDR3, as DNA: TGTGCCATCAGTGAGTCGCGGAATCAGCCCCAGCATTTT. This gives the protein CAISESRNQPQHF.

The CDR3 region is CASSLGQGGHNEQFF. The CDR3 nucleotides read TGTGCCAGCAGCTTAGGGCAGGGGGGCCACAATGAGCAGTTCTTC. The J gene is TRBJ2-1, the V gene TRBV13; possible D gene TRBD1, 7 bases. Trimming took 0 bases from V and 5 from J, leaving 11 bases between them. The CDR3 covers 15 residues. Germline V gene lookup returns CDR1 PRHDT and CDR2 FYEKMQ (reference sequence). Full variable domain (remainder filled in from reference TRBV13 and TRBJ2-1): AAGVIQSPRHLIKEKRETATLKCYPIPRHDTVYWYQQGPGQDPQFLISFYEKMQSDKGSIPDRFSAQQFSDYHSELNMSSLELGDSALYFCASSLGQGGHNEQFFGPGTRLTVL.

This chain joins TRBV24-1 and TRBJ2-2; D might be TRBD1 or TRBD2, each matching 6 bases. From germline, CDR1 is KGHDR and CDR2 SFDVKD. V lost 3 bases and J 3 bases, leaving 19 bases between the germline ends. The CDR3 runs to 18 residues. The CDR3, as DNA: TGTGCCACCAGTGATCACCGAGGGGGGCTAGCCTACACCGGGGAGCTGTTTTTT. Translated, it gives CATSDHRGGLAYTGELFF.

The genes are TRBV7-2 and TRBJ1-3; D unclear. Germline CDR1 reads SGHTA; CDR2 reads FQGNSA. The CDR3 contains 11 residues. Trimming removed 6 bases at V and 5 bases at J, with 5 bases between. The CDR3 loop is CASSWRNTIYF. The CDR3 DNA is TGTGCCAGCAGTTGGAGAAACACCATATATTTT.

The chain combines TRBV3-1 (or the pseudogene TRBV3-2) with TRBJ2-7; D not certain. The length of the CDR3 is 17 residues. Trimming removed 1 base from V and 0 bases from J, with 16 bases in between. Germline V gene lookup returns CDR1 LGHDT and CDR2 YNNKEL (reference sequence). This chain's CDR3 is CASSQAGPDMSSYEQYV. The CDR3 nucleotides read TGTGCCAGCAGCCAAGCTGGGCCGGATATGAGCTCCTACGAGCAGTACGTC.

This chain joins TRBV4-1 and TRBJ1-5; D is undetermined. The CDR3 totals 14 residues. V dropped 1 base and J dropped 9 bases, with 13 bases sitting between them. Germline CDR1 is MGHRA and CDR2 is YSYEKL. In DNA, the CDR3 is TGCGCCAGCAGCCAAGTAGCAGGCCGCGGGCCCCAGCATTTT. Amino acid sequence: CASSQVAGRGPQHF.

Written as DNA, the CDR3 is TGTGCCAGCAGCGGGCTAGCGCACCAAAGCGGAACCGGGGAGCTGTTTTTT. Its translation is CASSGLAHQSGTGELFF. The chain uses TRBV7-2 and TRBJ2-2; D perhaps matches TRBD2 (6 bases). With 5 bases removed from V and 5 bases from J, the gap between germline ends came to 21 bases. The CDR3 length is 17 residues. From germline, CDR1 is SGHTA and CDR2 FQGNSA.

This chain connects TRBV7-9 to TRBJ1-2; 9 positions match TRBD1. Germline lookup yields CDR1 SEHNR and CDR2 FQNEAQ (reference sequence). This CDR3 contains 13 residues. With V trimmed by 1 base and J by 8 bases, 2 bases remained unmatched. The CDR3 region has the DNA TGTGCCAGCAGCTTAGGGGACAGGGACGGCTACACCTTC. Its translation: CASSLGDRDGYTF.

The chain recombines TRBV7-3 with TRBJ1-1; D gene ambiguous. The germline CDR1 and CDR2 sequences are SGHTA and FQGTGA. Trimming shortened V by 5 bases and J by 1 base, and 8 bases separated the two germline ends. The CDR3 is 13 amino acids. The CDR3, as DNA: TGTGCCAGCAGCGTGGACTGGAACACTGAAGCTTTCTTT. As protein: CASSVDWNTEAFF.

This chain uses TRBV5-6 with TRBJ2-5, with D perhaps TRBD2 (5 bases). Trimming removed 0 bases from V and 1 base from J, with 13 bases in between. CDR3 length: 16 amino acids. The V gene's germline CDR1 is SGHDT and CDR2 YYEEEE. The CDR3 reads CASSLEEGVLQETQYF. The CDR3 DNA is TGTGCCAGCAGCTTGGAAGAGGGTGTCCTCCAAGAGACCCAGTACTTC.

The V call is TRBV6-6, the J call TRBJ1-2; a possible D gene is TRBD1 (5 bases). Germline V CDR1 and CDR2: MNHNY, SVGAGI (reference sequence). Trimming took 6 bases from V and 0 from J, leaving 14 bases between them. The CDR3 consists of 15 residues. As DNA, the CDR3 is TGTGCCAGCAGCGAGTTTAGAGGGGCTAACTATGGCTACACCTTC. Protein product: CASSEFRGANYGYTF.

The chain has TRBV19 and TRBJ1-6, with D perhaps matching TRBD1 (5 bases). This CDR3 has 14 amino acids. The V end lost 4 bases, the J end lost 10 bases, and 14 bases lay between the germline ends. CDR1 and CDR2 (germline): LNHDA, SQIVND (reference sequence). The CDR3 DNA is TGTGCCAGTAGTAGTGGAGGGAAGGGGTCACCCCTCCACTTT. It specifies CASSSGGKGSPLHF. Looking up the rest from reference TRBV19 and TRBJ1-6 gives the full variable domain: DGGITQSPKYLFRKEGQNVTLSCEQNLNHDAMYWYRQDPGQGLRLIYYSQIVNDFQKGDIAEGYSVSREKKESFPLTVTSAQKNPTAFYLCASSSGGKGSPLHFGNGTRLTVT.

This clone came up once. V is TRBV6-5 and J is TRBJ1-1; the D gene is possibly TRBD1 (6 bases). Germline V lookup: CDR1 MNHEY, CDR2 SVGAGI. The V end was cut by 8 bases, the J end by 0 bases, with 13 bases between. The CDR3 sequence is 14 residues long. The CDR3 region has the DNA TGTGCCAGCTCAAGGGGGGGAATGAACACTGAAGCTTTCTTT. Translating it yields CASSRGGMNTEAFF.

V gene TRBV29-1 combines with J gene TRBJ1-5; TRBD1 agrees at 9 bases. The CDR3 covers 12 residues. Looked up from germline, CDR1 is SQVTM and CDR2 is ANQGSEA. The V and J ends lost 8 bases and 6 bases, in that order; junction bases with no gene match: 5. The CDR3 reads CSTQDRGQPQHF. DNA for the CDR3: TGCAGCACCCAGGACAGGGGTCAGCCCCAGCATTTT.

The rearrangement joins TRBV4-2 to TRBJ1-2; D gene uncertain. V shed 0 bases and J shed 5 bases, with 4 bases lying between them. CDR1 is LGHNA and CDR2 is YNFKEQ in the germline V gene. There are 12 residues in the CDR3. CDR3 region: CASSQEQYGYTF. The CDR3 region has the DNA TGTGCCAGCAGCCAAGAGCAGTATGGCTACACCTTC.

The CDR3 reads CASSSGDKLFF. Written as DNA, the CDR3 is TGTGCCAGCAGTTCGGGAGATAAACTGTTTTTT. This chain joins TRBV12-3 or TRBV12-4 and TRBJ1-4, with unresolved D. The CDR3 runs to 11 residues. Trimming pared 4 bases from V and 11 bases from J, leaving 8 bases between.

V usage is TRBV9 and J usage is TRBJ1-2, with D possibly matching TRBD1 (6 bases). V was shortened by 4 bases and J by 4 bases, with 14 bases between the two germline ends. The V gene's germline CDR1 is SGDLS and CDR2 YYNGEE. CDR3 length equals 14 residues. The CDR3, as DNA: TGTGCCAGCAGCTCTAGGGACAAGCCCTATGGCTACACCTTC. Protein sequence: CASSSRDKPYGYTF.

The chain has TRBV5-1 and TRBJ1-1; 9 bases line up with TRBD1. V trimming: 4 bases; J trimming: 1 base; junction bases outside the gene matches: 5. The CDR3 runs to 15 residues. The germline CDR1 and CDR2 sequences are SGHRS and YFSETQ. The CDR3 region is CASSGLTGGNTEAFF. DNA for the CDR3: TGCGCCAGCAGCGGACTGACAGGGGGGAACACTGAAGCTTTCTTT.

This chain uses TRBV28 with TRBJ2-7, with D possibly matching TRBD2 (5 bases). CDR1 is MDHEN and CDR2 is SYDVKM in the germline V gene. The CDR3 covers 14 residues. V gave up 4 bases and J gave up 3 bases, with 13 bases separating them. Here the CDR3 reads CASSSRGRGYEQYV. In DNA form, the CDR3 reads TGTGCCAGCAGTTCCAGAGGACGGGGCTACGAGCAGTACGTC.

The chain recombines TRBV28 with TRBJ1-6, with D tentatively TRBD1 (6 bases). Deletions cut 6 bases from V and 13 bases from J, with 13 bases between. The CDR3 contains 12 residues. CDR1 MDHEN and CDR2 SYDVKM come from the germline V gene. DNA of the CDR3: TGTGCCAGCAGCACAGGGTCGGGTCCCCTCCACTTT. Translation: CASSTGSGPLHF. The full variable domain, its missing parts supplied by reference TRBV28 and TRBJ1-6, is DVKVTQSSRYLVKRTGEKVFLECVQDMDHENMFWYRQDPGLGLRLIYFSYDVKMKEKGDIPEGYSVSREKKERFSLILESASTNQTSMYLCASSTGSGPLHFGNGTRLTVT.

The V call is TRBV6-5, the J call TRBJ2-1, with 8 bases fitting TRBD2. The CDR3 contains 15 residues. Trimming took 5 bases from V and 7 from J; bases not matched to a gene: 10. Germline V gene lookup returns CDR1 MNHEY and CDR2 SVGAGI. In DNA form, the CDR3 reads TGTGCCAGCAGTCTGGGAGCGGGAGAGGGGAATGAGCAGTTCTTC. It encodes CASSLGAGEGNEQFF.

The chain is built from TRBV19 and TRBJ2-7; tentative D call: TRBD2 (5 bases). CDR3 size: 14 residues. Germline V gives CDR1 LNHDA, CDR2 SQIVND (reference sequence). Trimming cost V 3 bases and J 3 bases, with 12 bases left between them. The DNA of the CDR3 is TGTGCCAGTAGTATCCGCCGGGAAGTCTACGAGCAGTACTTC. Protein sequence: CASSIRREVYEQYF.

The chain recombines TRBV24-1 with TRBJ2-1; TRBD2 agrees at 11 bases. Trimming at V came to 9 bases and at J to 13 bases, leaving 10 bases not matched to a gene. There are 13 residues in the CDR3. From germline, CDR1 is KGHDR and CDR2 SFDVKD. This chain's CDR3 is CATPALTSGRQFF. The CDR3 DNA reads as TGTGCCACCCCCGCCCTCACTAGCGGGAGACAGTTCTTC.

The chain carries TRBV7-9 and TRBJ2-5; 8 bases fit TRBD2. CDR3 length equals 15 residues. Germline trimming cut 1 base from V and 6 bases from J; bases unmatched to any gene: 7. CDR1 is SEHNR and CDR2 is FQNEAQ in the germline V gene (reference sequence). CDR3 DNA sequence: TGTGCCAGCAGCTTAGTGGCTCTAGCGGGCCAGACCCAGTACTTC. This translates into CASSLVALAGQTQYF.

The chain recombines TRBV10-2 with TRBJ2-7; D not resolved. Germline CDR1 reads WSHSY; CDR2 reads SAAADI. The CDR3 consists of 17 residues. The V gene lost 2 bases and the J gene lost 1 base, with 18 bases spanning the gap. The CDR3 bases are TGCGCCAGCAGTGAGATTTCGCGAGGAGAAGAATCCTACGAGCAGTACTTC. This sequence encodes CASSEISRGEESYEQYF.

The CDR3 DNA sequence: TGTGCCAGCAGTGATGCAGGGACGGCCACAGATACGCAGTATTTT. Protein product: CASSDAGTATDTQYF. J is TRBJ2-3 and V is TRBV2; D may correspond to TRBD1 or TRBD2 (5 bases each). Germline assignment: CDR1 SNHLY and CDR2 FYNNEI. This CDR3 contains 15 residues. V gave up 3 bases and J gave up 2 bases, with 12 bases separating them.